The following is a TCR beta chain sequence with its context. Trimming took 2 bases from V and 4 from J, leaving 7 bases between them. Germline V gives CDR1 SGHNT, CDR2 YYREEE (reference sequence). This CDR3 has 13 residues. This sample is drawn from a study of sequential checkpoint blockade in melanoma. On the study more broadly: First-line arms were nivolumab then ipilimumab, or the reverse, randomized 1:1.

Treatment defined: randomized to nivolumab then ipilimumab (arm A) or the reverse (arm B). Using immunoSEQ multiplex PCR, the repertoire was profiled, and TCRdb retains in-frame clones only, with some absent. Of 21,000 or so clones listed, 65% to 85% are singletons. The chain has TRBV5-4 and TRBJ1-3; D call uncertain. The specimen comprised CD8+ T cells sorted from blood (inferred from file names), sampled from a patient given nivolumab and ipilimumab in sequence. The clonotype originates from a human donor with melanoma. The CDR3 loop is CASSFELGNTIYF. CDR3 DNA: TGTGCCAGCAGCTTTGAGTTAGGAAACACCATATATTTT.